This TCR beta chain is drawn from a study of blood T cells in healthy people across ages. Trimming stripped 8 bases from V and 3 bases from J, with 8 bases between. This CDR3 is 12 amino acids long. A few counts support this clonotype. A second PCR, run for about 7 to 11 cycles, used a sample-barcoded 5' primer plus a J-beta primer mix. TCRdb called the 5' RACE reads again in MiXCR, with one record for every CDR3 protein. The table includes some 800,000 distinct CDR3 sequences, approximately 44% detected once. J is TRBJ2-1 and V is TRBV12-3 or TRBV12-4; D is undetermined. The sequence was collected from a man aged 60 to 75 in good health. Sequencing was done on a sample of blood. The chain's CDR3 is CASGNSYNEQFF. As DNA, the CDR3 is TGTGCCAGCGGGAACAGCTACAATGAGCAGTTCTTC.